What follows is one T cell receptor beta chain and its context. What it binds is unknown. This entry belongs to a study of OX40 agonist ivuxolimab in advanced cancers. About the research overall: Ivuxolimab is an agonistic anti-OX40 (CD134) antibody, and patients were treated with it. Study results and limitations: Compared with CD4+, CD8+ T cells on average had more expanded clones.

Baseline, cycle 4 day 1, and cycle 7 day 1 were the blood sampling points. The data were produced by immunoSEQ multiplex PCR, yet TCRdb's version contains in-frame clones alone and is incomplete. There are around 70,000 clones in the sample; 80% to 85% occur only once, and approximately 10% lies in the top ten. CDR1 is LNHDA and CDR2 is SQIVND in the germline V gene (reference sequence). Trimming cost V 2 bases and J 8 bases, with 12 bases left between them. The CDR3 is 14 residues long. This TCR came from an adult with an advanced solid tumor such as melanoma, head and neck, liver or kidney cancer. This chain links TRBV19 with TRBJ1-4; D possibly corresponds to TRBD1 (5 bases). Material: CD4+ or CD8+ T cells sorted from blood, obtained in a trial of the OX40 agonist ivuxolimab. The CDR3 DNA reads as TGTGCCAGTAGTATAAGCCGACAGATGGAAAAACTGTTTTTT. It is translated as CASSISRQMEKLFF.